Listed below are T cell receptor beta chains from one sample, sequenced in a study of OX40 agonist ivuxolimab in advanced cancers. Generated by immunoSEQ multiplex PCR, the TCRdb table keeps only in-frame clones and is missing some. The table records roughly 69,000 clones, roughly 81% of them present only once. Sequencing used CD4+ or CD8+ T cells sorted from blood, obtained in a trial of the OX40 agonist ivuxolimab. The receptors stem from an adult with an advanced solid tumor such as melanoma, head and neck, liver or kidney cancer. CDR3s include the opening cysteine and the closing phenylalanine or tryptophan. The D gene is left open where the match is weak. Only some rows state a clone size, as once, few, many or a class for expanded clones.

j_call	v_call	d_call	clone_size	cdr3_nt	cdr3_aa
TRBJ2-3	TRBV28	NA	NA	TGTGCCAGCAGTCGAAAACGACAGGCTGGCACAGATACGCAGTATTTT	CASSRKRQAGTDTQYF
TRBJ1-2	TRBV10-3	NA	NA	TGTGCCATCAGCGCTTCAGAGGGGGTTAACTATGGCTACACCTTC	CAISASEGVNYGYTF
TRBJ2-6	TRBV5-5	NA	NA	TGTGCCAGCAGCTTGCAGGTCCTCTCTGGGGCCAACGTCCTGACTTTC	CASSLQVLSGANVLTF
TRBJ2-7	TRBV5-4	NA	NA	TGTGCCAGCAGCTTGGCAGGACGGCAAGTCTACGAGCAGTACTTC	CASSLAGRQVYEQYF
TRBJ1-2	TRBV7-9	TRBD1	NA	TGTGCCAGCAGCTTAAGACAGGGTTATGGCTACACCTTC	CASSLRQGYGYTF
TRBJ2-7	TRBV7-3	TRBD2	NA	TGTGCCAGCAGCTTAGAAGCGGGGCCCTCCTACGAGCAGTACTTC	CASSLEAGPSYEQYF
TRBJ1-1	TRBV27	TRBD1	NA	TGTGCCAGCAAAAGGGACAGCTACACTGAAGCTTTCTTT	CASKRDSYTEAFF
TRBJ2-2	TRBV30	NA	once	TGTGCCTGGAGTCCCTTTCATCCGAACACCGGGGAGCTGTTTTTT	CAWSPFHPNTGELFF
TRBJ2-7	TRBV7-2	TRBD2	NA	TGTGCCAGCAACCGCAGAACTCTAGCGGGAGGAGTTATCGAGCAGTACTTC	CASNRRTLAGGVIEQYF
TRBJ2-1	TRBV13	NA	NA	TGTGCCACCGCGCGGGCTTTTCTTCTAGGCAATGAGCAGTTCTTC	CATARAFLLGNEQFF
TRBJ1-2	TRBV4-1	NA	NA	TGCGCCAGCAGCCAGGGCTTCGAGGGTGGCTACACCTTC	CASSQGFEGGYTF
TRBJ2-1	TRBV9	TRBD2	NA	TGTGCCAGCAGCGTAACGGCGGGAGGGCCCTATGAGCAGTTCTTC	CASSVTAGGPYEQFF
TRBJ2-5	TRBV18	TRBD2	NA	TGTGCCAGCTCACCATGGGCGCAGCGGGGAAGTCAAGAGACCCAGTACTTC	CASSPWAQRGSQETQYF
TRBJ2-3	TRBV14	TRBD2	NA	TGTGCCAGCAGCCAAGGTAACGGGGGGGCCACAGATACGCAGTATTTT	CASSQGNGGATDTQYF
TRBJ2-7	TRBV7-2	NA	NA	TGTGCCAGCAGCCGATCCGGGCTTGGAGGACGCGAGCAGTACTTC	CASSRSGLGGREQYF
TRBJ1-1	TRBV6-5	NA	NA	TGTGCCAGCAGGCTACGGGCCAGGAACACTGAAGCTTTCTTT	CASRLRARNTEAFF
TRBJ2-7	TRBV14	TRBD1	NA	TGTGCCAGCAGCCAACTTGGGACAGTTGGCTACGAGCAGTACTTC	CASSQLGTVGYEQYF
TRBJ2-7	TRBV10-3	TRBD2	NA	TGTGCCATCAGTGACCTAGCGGGAGTGACGAAAGCCTACGAGCAGTACTTC	CAISDLAGVTKAYEQYF
TRBJ1-6	TRBV2	NA	NA	TGTGCCAGTGGACGGAGCTCCTATAATTCACCCCTCCACTTT	CASGRSSYNSPLHF
TRBJ1-2	TRBV5-1	NA	once	TGCGCCAGCAGCTTGGACCCGACCTACTATGGCTACACCTTC	CASSLDPTYYGYTF
TRBJ2-4	TRBV19	TRBD1	NA	TGTGCCAGTAGTATATATGGGACAGGGGACCTTCAGTACTTC	CASSIYGTGDLQYF
TRBJ2-1	TRBV7-2	TRBD2	NA	TGTGCCAGCAGCTTAGCGTCCCTAGCGGGGGGGCCTACCTACAATGAGCAGTTCTTC	CASSLASLAGGPTYNEQFF
TRBJ2-7	TRBV5-1	NA	few	TGCGCCAGCAGCTTGGTCCGGCCCCCCTACGAGCAGTACTTC	CASSLVRPPYEQYF
TRBJ2-5	TRBV28	TRBD2	NA	TGTGCCAGCAGTCCTAGCGGGAGGGGGCAAGAGACCCAGTACTTC	CASSPSGRGQETQYF
TRBJ2-5	TRBV5-1	NA	NA	TGCGCCAGCAGCCTGCTAGGGACGTCGGGGGAGACCCAGTACTTC	CASSLLGTSGETQYF
TRBJ1-2	TRBV29-1	NA	once	TGCAGCGTTGAAGATCGACAGAGCACTAACTATGGCTACACCTTC	CSVEDRQSTNYGYTF
TRBJ1-4	TRBV27	NA	NA	TGTGCCAGCACTAACAGGGCAACTAATGAAAAACTGTTTTTT	CASTNRATNEKLFF
TRBJ1-1	TRBV7-7	TRBD1	NA	TGTGCTAGCAGCGAGGACAGGGGTCGGAAAGCTTTCTTT	CASSEDRGRKAFF
TRBJ2-7	TRBV7-7	NA	NA	TGTGCTAGCAGCTTACAGGTAGCCTACGAGCAGTACTTC	CASSLQVAYEQYF
TRBJ2-4	TRBV28	NA	once	TGTGCCAGCACCATTGCGGGGGCGGAAGCCAAAAACATTCAGTACTTC	CASTIAGAEAKNIQYF
TRBJ2-2	TRBV11-3	NA	NA	TGTGCCAGCAGGCCGGCCGGGGCGAACACCGGGGAGCTGTTTTTT	CASRPAGANTGELFF
TRBJ2-1	TRBV7-3	TRBD2	NA	TGTGCCAGCAGCCCGGGACTAGCCTACAATGAGCAGTTCTTC	CASSPGLAYNEQFF
TRBJ2-7	TRBV23-1	TRBD1	NA	TGCGCCAGCAGTCAACCCCCCGGGACAGGGCGTTGGGTACCTAACTACGAGCAGTACTTC	CASSQPPGTGRWVPNYEQYF
TRBJ1-1	TRBV6-5	NA	once	TGTGCCAGCAGTTACTCTTTCAGGGCTGGTATCACTGAAGCTTTCTTT	CASSYSFRAGITEAFF
TRBJ1-1	TRBV28	TRBD1	NA	TGTGCCAGCAGTTCCGGACAGGCTAGGAACACTGAAGCTTTCTTT	CASSSGQARNTEAFF
TRBJ2-7	TRBV28	TRBD1	NA	TGTGCCAGCAGTCTACGGGACAGCGGCGACCTTTTCTACGAGCAGTACTTC	CASSLRDSGDLFYEQYF
TRBJ2-5	TRBV5-4	NA	NA	TGTGCCAGCAGCTTCAGGAGGGGGAGCGGGGAGACCCAGTACTTC	CASSFRRGSGETQYF
TRBJ2-7	TRBV10-2	NA	NA	TGCGCCAGCAGTGACCAGGGATACGAGCAGTACTTC	CASSDQGYEQYF
TRBJ1-6	TRBV11-2	NA	NA	TGTGCCAGCAGCTTAGGATCGGAATGGGGGGCCTATAATTCACCCCTCCACTTT	CASSLGSEWGAYNSPLHF
TRBJ2-1	TRBV5-1	NA	NA	TGCGCCAGCAGCTTGGCCGCCGGGATAGTCGCGAATGAGCAGTTCTTC	CASSLAAGIVANEQFF
TRBJ2-5	TRBV7-9	TRBD1	NA	TGTGCCAGCAGCTCCTCCGGGACAGGGGAGGAGACCCAGTACTTC	CASSSSGTGEETQYF
TRBJ2-5	TRBV2	NA	NA	TGTGCCAGCAGCAGGAGCATCCAGGAGACCCAGTACTTC	CASSRSIQETQYF
TRBJ2-3	TRBV11-3	TRBD2	NA	TGTGCCAGCAGCTTAGCGGGAGGGACAGATACGCAGTATTTT	CASSLAGGTDTQYF
TRBJ1-2	TRBV19	TRBD1	NA	TGTGCCAGTAGTATTCAGGGGGCCTCACTTAACTATGGCTACACCTTC	CASSIQGASLNYGYTF
TRBJ1-1	TRBV18	TRBD1	NA	TGTGCCAGCTCACGAGGGACAGGGAACACTGAAGCTTTCTTT	CASSRGTGNTEAFF
TRBJ2-1	TRBV18	TRBD2	NA	TGTGCCAGCTCACCACGAGCTAGCGGGAAACACAATGAGCAGTTCTTC	CASSPRASGKHNEQFF
TRBJ2-3	TRBV10-3	TRBD2	NA	TGTGCCATCAGTGAGTCGAATATAAGACTAGCGGGGGACACAGATACGCAGTATTTT	CAISESNIRLAGDTDTQYF
TRBJ2-3	TRBV7-2	NA	NA	TGTGCCAGCAGCCAGAGGGTGACAGATACGCAGTATTTT	CASSQRVTDTQYF